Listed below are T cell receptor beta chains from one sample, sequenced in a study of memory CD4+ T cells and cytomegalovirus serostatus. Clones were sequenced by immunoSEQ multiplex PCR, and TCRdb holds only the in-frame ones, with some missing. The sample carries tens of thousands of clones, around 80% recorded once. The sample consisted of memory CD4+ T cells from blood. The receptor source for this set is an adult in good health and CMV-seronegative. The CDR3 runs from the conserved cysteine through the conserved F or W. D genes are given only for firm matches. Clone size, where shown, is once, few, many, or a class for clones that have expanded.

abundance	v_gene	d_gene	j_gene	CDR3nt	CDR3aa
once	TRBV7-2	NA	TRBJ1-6	TGTGCCAGCAGCACAGGGAATTCACCCCTCCACTTT	CASSTGNSPLHF
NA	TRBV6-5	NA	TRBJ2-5	TGTGCCAGCAGTTATGGAGAGACCCAGTACTTC	CASSYGETQYF
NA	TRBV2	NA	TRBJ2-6	TGTGCCGGTGGACGCAGGGCCTACTCTGGGGCCAACGTCCTGACTTTC	CAGGRRAYSGANVLTF
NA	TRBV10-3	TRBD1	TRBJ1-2	TGTGCCATCAGTGAGAGACAGGGGCTTGGCTACACCTTC	CAISERQGLGYTF
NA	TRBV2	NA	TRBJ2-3	TGTGCCAGTTATCTAGATACGCAGTATTTT	CASYLDTQYF
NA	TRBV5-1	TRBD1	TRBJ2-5	TGCGCCAGCAAGATTGAGACAGGGAGAGAGACCCAGTACTTC	CASKIETGRETQYF
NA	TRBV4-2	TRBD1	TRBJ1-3	TGTGCCAGCAGCCGGGACAGGGCTGGAAACACCATATATTTT	CASSRDRAGNTIYF
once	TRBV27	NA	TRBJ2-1	TGTGCCAGCAAGATAGGGACCGGCTTAGCGTACAATGAGCAGTTCTTC	CASKIGTGLAYNEQFF
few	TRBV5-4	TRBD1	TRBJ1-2	TGTGCCAGCAGTCTCGACAGGGCCAAGGATTATGGCTACACCTTC	CASSLDRAKDYGYTF
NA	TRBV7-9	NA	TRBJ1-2	TGTGCCAGCAGCCTTAACACTCGAAGGGGGGGCTACACCTTC	CASSLNTRRGGYTF
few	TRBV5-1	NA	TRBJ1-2	TGCGCCAGCAGCCCGGACAGAAACTATGGCTACACCTTC	CASSPDRNYGYTF
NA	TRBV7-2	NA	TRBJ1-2	TGTGCCAGCAGCTTACTATCGGGGAACTATGGCTACACCTTC	CASSLLSGNYGYTF
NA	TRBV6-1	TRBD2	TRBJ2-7	TGTGCCAGCAGTGCAAGCCCGGGACTAGCTTTCGTCTCCTACGAGCAGTACTTC	CASSASPGLAFVSYEQYF
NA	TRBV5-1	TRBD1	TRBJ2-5	TGCGCCAGCAGCCCAAGTGACAGGGGGGGGGAGACCCAGTACTTC	CASSPSDRGGETQYF
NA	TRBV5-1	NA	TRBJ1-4	TGCGCCAGCAGCCCAGGACAGACCCTTTTTGAAAAACTGTTTTTT	CASSPGQTLFEKLFF
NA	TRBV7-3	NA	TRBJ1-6	TGTGCCAGCAGCTTAGATAGGGATTCACCCCTCCACTTT	CASSLDRDSPLHF
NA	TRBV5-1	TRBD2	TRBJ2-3	TGCGCCAGCAGCAGGCGGGGAGGGAACACAGATACGCAGTATTTT	CASSRRGGNTDTQYF
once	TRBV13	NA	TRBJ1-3	TGTGCCAGCAGCGTAAGAGGGATGGCTGGAAACACCATATATTTT	CASSVRGMAGNTIYF
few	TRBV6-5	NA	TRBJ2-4	TGTGCCAGCAGCGAAAGGGTGCTAGCCAAAAACATTCAGTACTTC	CASSERVLAKNIQYF
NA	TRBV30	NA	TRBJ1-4	TGTGCCTGGAGTGTTGGGGGGGGTAATGAAAAACTGTTTTTT	CAWSVGGGNEKLFF
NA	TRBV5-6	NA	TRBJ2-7	TGTGCCAGCAGCTTGGCCCCGGTACCTACCTACGAGCAGTACTTC	CASSLAPVPTYEQYF
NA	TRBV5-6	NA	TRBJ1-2	TGTGCCAGCAGCCTCTTAGGGGAATGGAGAGGCTACACCTTC	CASSLLGEWRGYTF
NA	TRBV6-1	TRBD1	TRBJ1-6	TGTGCCAGCAGTGAAAGGGGACAGTATAATTCACCCCTCCACTTT	CASSERGQYNSPLHF
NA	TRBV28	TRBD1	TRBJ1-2	TGTGCCAGCATCCCCGGGCCTGGCAGGGGGCTTAGCTATGGCTACACCTTC	CASIPGPGRGLSYGYTF
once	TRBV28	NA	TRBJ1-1	TGTGCCAGCCTCGGACGGCTGAACACTGAAGCTTTCTTT	CASLGRLNTEAFF
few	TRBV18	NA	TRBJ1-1	TGTGCCAGCTCACGCGTAATGAACACTGAAGCTTTCTTT	CASSRVMNTEAFF
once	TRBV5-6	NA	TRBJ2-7	TGTGCCAGCAGCCCCACCGGGTACAATGTGGTCGAGCAGTACTTC	CASSPTGYNVVEQYF
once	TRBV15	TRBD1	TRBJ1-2	TGTGCCACCAGCAACCTCCAGGGGGATGGCTACACCTTC	CATSNLQGDGYTF
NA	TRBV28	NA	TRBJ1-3	TGTGCCAGCAACCCGCTATGGACGAGAACCGGAAACACCATATATTTT	CASNPLWTRTGNTIYF
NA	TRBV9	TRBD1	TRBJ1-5	TGTGCCAGCAGCGCTGGGACAGGGCTCTATAGCAATCAGCCCCAGCATTTT	CASSAGTGLYSNQPQHF
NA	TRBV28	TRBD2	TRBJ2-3	TGTGCCAGCCCCCCCGCGGGGGGGATCGGCACAGATACGCAGTATTTT	CASPPAGGIGTDTQYF
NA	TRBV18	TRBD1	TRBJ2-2	TGTGCCAGCTCACAACAGGGGGACACCGGGGAGCTGTTTTTT	CASSQQGDTGELFF
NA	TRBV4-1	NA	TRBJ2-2	TGCGCCAGCAGCCAACCCAGTGGGCAGGGGAGGCACACCGGGGAGCTGTTTTTT	CASSQPSGQGRHTGELFF
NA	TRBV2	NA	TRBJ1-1	TGTGCCAGCAGTGAAGCAAGCAGGACGAGCACTGAAGCTTTCTTT	CASSEASRTSTEAFF
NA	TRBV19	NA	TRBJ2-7	TGTGCCAGTAGTATTTTCCCTGGGTTCGAGCAGTACTTC	CASSIFPGFEQYF
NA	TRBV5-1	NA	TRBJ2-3	TGCGCCAGCAGCTCCCAGGGGCGCCAGACAGATACGCAGTATTTT	CASSSQGRQTDTQYF
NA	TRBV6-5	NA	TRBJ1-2	TGTGCCAGCAGTGCCCTGAGGACACATACGGGCGGCTACACCTTC	CASSALRTHTGGYTF
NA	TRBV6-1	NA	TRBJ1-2	TGTGCCAGCAGTGAAGAAGGGGGGGCCCGTGGATGGGGCTACACCTTC	CASSEEGGARGWGYTF
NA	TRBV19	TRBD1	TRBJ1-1	TGTGCCAGTAGTTCCTCTTGGACAGGGGTCATGAACACTGAAGCTTTCTTT	CASSSSWTGVMNTEAFF
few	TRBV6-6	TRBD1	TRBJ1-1	TGTGCCAGCAGCGACAGGGGAGGCGGCACTGAAGCTTTCTTT	CASSDRGGGTEAFF
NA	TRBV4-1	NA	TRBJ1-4	TGCGCCAGCAGCCTCAAGACATGGGATGAAAAACTGTTTTTT	CASSLKTWDEKLFF
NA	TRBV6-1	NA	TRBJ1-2	TGTGCCACTCCCACGACCAGGGGCAACTATGGCTACACCTTC	CATPTTRGNYGYTF
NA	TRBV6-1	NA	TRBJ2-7	TGTGCGGGGGGCTTAAACTACGAGCAGTACTTC	CAGGLNYEQYF